A selection of T cell receptor beta chains follows, all from one sample in a study of T-cell memory formation after mild COVID-19. TCRdb re-called the 5' RACE reads through MiXCR, storing one row per CDR3 protein. The sample records some 86,000 distinct CDR3 sequences, around 27% being singletons. Sequencing was done on a sample of PBMCs or a T cell subset sorted from them (not recorded which). All receptors come from a man between 18 and 35 years old who had mild COVID-19 (a few samples of this study predate the infection). Cell type and time point are not known. The CDR3 runs from the conserved cysteine through the conserved F or W. D genes are given only for firm matches.

j_call d_call v_call cdr3_aa
TRBJ1-2 TRBD1 TRBV27 CASSFGTGLHGYTF
TRBJ1-6 . TRBV12-3/TRBV12-4 CASSLASRANSPLHF
TRBJ2-7 . TRBV6-2/TRBV6-3 CASSYDPSYEQYF
TRBJ2-1 . TRBV9 CASSVDTGLGNEQFF
TRBJ2-5 TRBD1 TRBV10-3 CAISEAYRGRETQYF
TRBJ2-7 TRBD1 TRBV13 CASSSGQNAYEQYF
TRBJ2-2 . TRBV6-5 CASSFGTRATGELFF
TRBJ2-5 . TRBV3-1 CASSQTTGHQTQYF
TRBJ2-6 . TRBV15 CATSPRGPSGANVLTF
TRBJ2-5 TRBD2 TRBV5-1 CASSLRTSGVGETQYF
TRBJ1-6 TRBD1 TRBV4-2 CASSQVPLDRGYSPSPLHF
TRBJ2-3 . TRBV15 CATSRDRFTDTQYF
TRBJ2-1 . TRBV10-3 CAITIGPLEEQFF
TRBJ1-1 . TRBV7-6 CASSVGGLNTEAFF
TRBJ1-6 . TRBV6-5 CASSYSENSPLHF
TRBJ2-3 . TRBV20-1 CSVPRETQYF
TRBJ2-7 TRBD1 TRBV11-2 CASSSWADRGYF
TRBJ1-5 . TRBV23-1 CASSQSLLSGKEDQPQHF
TRBJ1-2 TRBD1 TRBV20-1 CSAVLRDRGKYGYTF
TRBJ2-1 . TRBV6-5 CASSPRGEAYNEQFF
TRBJ1-1 . TRBV12-3/TRBV12-4 CASSFPGRTEAFF
TRBJ2-5 . TRBV7-2 CASSLTGIRETQYF
TRBJ1-5 TRBD1 TRBV12-3/TRBV12-4 CASSARTGDWPQHF
TRBJ2-1 TRBD2 TRBV7-6 CASSFAGGAVSEQFF
TRBJ2-2 . TRBV6-2/TRBV6-3 CASSYSWPNTGELFF
TRBJ2-3 . TRBV7-2 CASSPSGSTDTQYF
TRBJ1-1 . TRBV4-1 CASSHPGGGGAEAFF
TRBJ2-1 TRBD1 TRBV5-1 CASSLARTGGFNEQFF
TRBJ1-6 . TRBV27 CASSLVRGRENSPLHF